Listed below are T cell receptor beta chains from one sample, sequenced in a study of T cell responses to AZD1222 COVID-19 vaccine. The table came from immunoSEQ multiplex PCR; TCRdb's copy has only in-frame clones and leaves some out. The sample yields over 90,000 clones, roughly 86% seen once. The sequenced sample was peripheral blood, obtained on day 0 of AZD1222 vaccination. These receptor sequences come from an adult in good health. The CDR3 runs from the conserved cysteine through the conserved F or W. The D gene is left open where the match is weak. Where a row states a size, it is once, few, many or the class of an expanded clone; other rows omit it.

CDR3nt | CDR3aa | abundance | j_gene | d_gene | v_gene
TGTGCCAGCAGCTCGAGGGCGGTGGACAATGAGCAGTTCTTC | CASSSRAVDNEQFF | . | TRBJ2-1 | . | TRBV5-4
TGTGCCAGCAGGCATAGCACAGATACGCAGTATTTT | CASRHSTDTQYF | . | TRBJ2-3 | . | TRBV6-5
TGTGCCAGCAGGGCCTCCGGGACATTGGACTACGAGCAGTACTTC | CASRASGTLDYEQYF | . | TRBJ2-7 | . | TRBV6-5
TGTGCCAGCAGTGAACAGAAACAAGAGACCCAGTACTTC | CASSEQKQETQYF | . | TRBJ2-5 | . | TRBV2
TGCGCCAGCAGCTGGGGTCCGGGACAGGAAGAGACCCAGTACTTC | CASSWGPGQEETQYF | . | TRBJ2-5 | TRBD1 | TRBV5-1
TGTGCCTGGAAACAAAGTAATTCACCCCTCCACTTT | CAWKQSNSPLHF | . | TRBJ1-6 | . | TRBV30
TGTGCCAGTAGTACAGTTTCCTACGAGCAGTACTTC | CASSTVSYEQYF | . | TRBJ2-7 | . | TRBV19
TGTGCCAGCAGCCGTACTAGCGGGGCCTACAATGAGCAGTTCTTC | CASSRTSGAYNEQFF | . | TRBJ2-1 | TRBD2 | TRBV7-2
TGTGCCAGCAGTTACCCCAGCGGGAGAGCTTACAATGAGCAGTTCTTC | CASSYPSGRAYNEQFF | . | TRBJ2-1 | TRBD2 | TRBV6-2/TRBV6-3
TGCAGTGCTAGACGGGACTATGGCTACACCTTC | CSARRDYGYTF | . | TRBJ1-2 | . | TRBV20-1
TGTGCCTGGAGTGTAAATGGTCGAAACACCATATATTTT | CAWSVNGRNTIYF | few | TRBJ1-3 | . | TRBV30
TGTGCCAGCATCCCACGGACAGGTGTCAATTCACCCCTCCACTTT | CASIPRTGVNSPLHF | few | TRBJ1-6 | TRBD1 | TRBV6-5
TGTGCCAGCAGCGTAGGACAGGGGAGGGTCAATGAGCAGTTCTTC | CASSVGQGRVNEQFF | . | TRBJ2-1 | . | TRBV9
TGTGCCAGCAGTACCTCGACAGTCGATACGCAGTATTTT | CASSTSTVDTQYF | once | TRBJ2-3 | . | TRBV6-2/TRBV6-3
TGTGCCAGCAGCTTAGGCAGGGGAGGGTCACCCCTCCACTTT | CASSLGRGGSPLHF | . | TRBJ1-6 | . | TRBV7-2
TGTGCCAGCAGCCAAGTCGGCACAGCGGGGCCCACAGATACGCAGTATTTT | CASSQVGTAGPTDTQYF | once | TRBJ2-3 | TRBD2 | TRBV4-2